What follows are 19 T cell receptor beta chains derived from one specimen sequenced in a study of T cells in Graves' hyperthyroidism and ophthalmopathy. RNA transcripts served as the template for amplifying TCR beta CDR3 regions. The HTBI primer set served for first-round RT-PCR of the TCR CDR3. TCRdb processed the multiplex PCR reads anew with MiXCR; each CDR3 protein has one entry. This sample has approximately 420,000 distinct CDR3 sequences; approximately 14% occur once, and the top ten carry 5.3%. Sequencing was carried out using blood. The receptors were sampled from a woman between 18 and 29 years old with Graves' hyperthyroidism.

This clonotype was counted many times. The chain carries TRBV28 and TRBJ1-5; 8 bases match TRBD1. V lost 3 bases to trimming and J lost 3 bases; unmatched junction nucleotides: 4. Germline CDR1 is MDHEN and CDR2 is SYDVKM. The CDR3 length is 15 residues. CDR3 residues: CASSLVGQANQPQHF. In DNA form, the CDR3 reads TGTGCCAGCAGTTTGGTGGGACAGGCCAATCAGCCCCAGCATTTT.

This clonotype was seen ten or more times. The CDR3 DNA is TGTGCCAGCAGTGGGTCTGGAAGCAATCAGCCCCAGCATTTT. Its translation is CASSGSGSNQPQHF. The chain links TRBV2 to TRBJ1-5; D unresolved. Germline V gene lookup returns CDR1 SNHLY and CDR2 FYNNEI. The CDR3 is 14 amino acids. V was clipped by 4 bases and J by 1 base, with 8 bases between them.

This clonotype appeared many times. The DNA is left out, because the CDR3 cannot be placed on it with certainty; the CDR3 is given as TCRdb lists it. The genes are TRBV5-6 and TRBJ1-5; the table's TRBD1 call for D was not verified on the DNA. The CDR3 is made up of 16 amino acids, end residues included. CDR1 and CDR2 (germline): SGHDT, YYEEEE. CDR3 in amino acids: CASSFGPGFRNQPQHF.

The V and J genes are TRBV7-9 and TRBJ2-4, with 8 positions matching TRBD2. The V segment lost 5 bases and the J segment 8 bases; nucleotides outside the gene matches: 11. Per germline, CDR1 SEHNR and CDR2 FQNEAQ (reference sequence). The CDR3 is made up of 15 amino acids. CDR3 sequence reads: CASSPSAGADDIQYF. The DNA of the CDR3 is TGTGCCAGCAGCCCATCAGCGGGGGCAGATGACATTCAGTACTTC.

This clonotype was seen at least ten times. V gene TRBV12-3 or TRBV12-4 combines with J gene TRBJ2-7, with D tentatively TRBD1 (6 bases). This CDR3 comprises 14 residues. Between the trimmed V and J ends, which lost 3 bases and 5 bases, there was a span of 14 bases. In DNA form, the CDR3 reads TGTGCCAGCAGTTTTTCAGGGGTTACTGACGAGCAGTACTTC. It codes for CASSFSGVTDEQYF.

This clonotype occurred a few times. V gene TRBV9 combines with J gene TRBJ1-1; 7 positions match TRBD1. From germline, CDR1 is SGDLS and CDR2 YYNGEE. This CDR3 spans 15 amino acids. V shed 4 bases and J 1 base; nucleotides not matched to a gene: 7. This chain's CDR3 is CASSSNRGPNTEAFF. The DNA for the CDR3 is TGTGCCAGCAGCTCCAACAGGGGCCCGAACACTGAAGCTTTCTTT.

The rearrangement joins TRBV2 to TRBJ2-2; 7 bases are a match to TRBD2. The CDR3 is 15 amino acids. With 6 bases clipped from V and 0 bases from J, the junction kept 4 bases outside the gene matches. Per germline, CDR1 SNHLY and CDR2 FYNNEI. DNA for the CDR3: TGTGCCAGCAGGGCGGGAGCGGCGAACACCGGGGAGCTGTTTTTT. It codes for CASRAGAANTGELFF.

The sample holds many counts of this clonotype. This chain joins TRBV2 and TRBJ2-1; D is perhaps TRBD2 (7 bases). CDR1 is SNHLY and CDR2 is FYNNEI in the germline V gene. The CDR3 length is 15 residues. Trimming left V 2 bases short and J 12 bases short, with 20 bases between. CDR3 region: CASSELGGPLSGQFF. CDR3 nucleotide sequence: TGTGCCAGCAGTGAATTGGGGGGGCCCTTATCGGGGCAGTTCTTC.

This clonotype has only a few counts. The chain links TRBV4-1 to TRBJ1-2, with D maybe TRBD1 (5 bases). The CDR3 is 13 amino acids. V lost 1 base, J lost 6 bases, and 9 bases lay in between. Germline-derived CDR1 and CDR2 are MGHRA and YSYEKL. The chain's CDR3 is CASSQAQGDGYTF. In nucleotides, the CDR3 is TGCGCCAGCAGCCAAGCCCAGGGAGATGGCTACACCTTC.

This clonotype was seen repeatedly, ten times or more. This chain uses TRBV7-3 with TRBJ2-3; D may be TRBD2 (6 bases). With 5 bases removed from V and 0 bases from J, the gap between germline ends came to 12 bases. The CDR3 length is 15 residues. CDR1 and CDR2 from the germline V gene are SGHTA and FQGTGA. Here the CDR3 DNA reads TGTGCCAGCAGCCCGTCCGGGACTAGCACAGATACGCAGTATTTT. This translates into CASSPSGTSTDTQYF.

This clonotype was found many times. J is TRBJ2-5 and V is TRBV10-1, with D perhaps being TRBD1 or TRBD2 (5 bases each). Trimming stripped 8 bases from V and 2 bases from J, with 18 bases between. The CDR3 contains 15 residues. Germline V gene lookup returns CDR1 WNHNN and CDR2 SYGVQD (reference sequence). The CDR3 DNA follows: TGCGCCAGCGCCCCAGGGACCGGGGAACAAGAGACCCAGTACTTC. Protein product: CASAPGTGEQETQYF.

About this clonotype itself: Sequence at one end of the junction differs from germline and may be a read error. This sequence joins TRBV6-1 and TRBJ2-1, with 11 bases identical to TRBD2. Germline V lookup: CDR1 MNHNS, CDR2 SASEGT. There are 18 residues in the CDR3. This chain's CDR3 is CAGSWRTSGSSSYNEQFF. CDR3 in DNA: TGTGCCGGCAGTTGGAGAACTAGCGGGAGTAGCTCCTACAATGAGCAGTTCTTC.

The chain carries TRBV6-5 and TRBJ2-5; 8 positions match TRBD1. The germline V gene encodes CDR1 MNHEY and CDR2 SVGAGI. V was pared by 2 bases and J by 9 bases, with 2 bases of the junction left unmatched. The CDR3 extends over 12 amino acids. CDR3 coding DNA: TGTGCCAGCAGTTACCTACAGGGGGCCCAGTACTTC. Its protein is CASSYLQGAQYF.

This rearrangement joins TRBV5-1 to TRBJ2-5; 9 bases agree with TRBD1. The CDR3 runs to 14 residues. Germline lookup yields CDR1 SGHRS and CDR2 YFSETQ. V was clipped by 5 bases and J by 4 bases; unmatched bases: 6. This CDR3 is CASSRGQGRETQYF. The CDR3 nucleotides read TGCGCCAGCAGTAGAGGACAGGGGAGAGAGACCCAGTACTTC.

This clonotype was picked up many times. This chain joins TRBV19 and TRBJ1-2; D gene uncertain. Germline CDR1 reads LNHDA; CDR2 reads SQIVND (reference sequence). The V end lost 10 bases, the J end lost 1 base, and 10 bases lay between the germline ends. CDR3 length: 12 residues. This CDR3 is CATQDGNYGYTF. In nucleotides, the CDR3 is TGTGCCACCCAGGACGGTAACTATGGCTACACCTTC.

For this clonotype: This could be a read error, since a much larger clone is one nucleotide away. Since no conserved phenylalanine or tryptophan closes the CDR3, a read error is the likely cause. The chain employs TRBV7-2 and TRBJ2-5, with a possible D match to TRBD2 (7 bases). This CDR3 is built from 14 residues. The V end was cut by 7 bases, the J end by 4 bases, with 16 bases between. CDR1 is SGHTA and CDR2 is FQGNSA in the germline V gene. CDR3 residues: CASTLGGGPETQYL. In nucleotides, the CDR3 is TGTGCCAGCACCCTAGGGGGGGGGCCAGAGACCCAGTACCTC.

This rearrangement joins TRBV19 to TRBJ2-2, with D uncertain. The length of the CDR3 is 15 residues. V was cut by 5 bases and J by 1 base, with 11 bases left in between. Per germline, CDR1 LNHDA and CDR2 SQIVND (reference sequence). This CDR3 reads CASSYTAKNTGELFF. For the CDR3, the DNA is TGTGCCAGTAGTTACACAGCAAAGAACACCGGGGAGCTGTTTTTT.

The genes are TRBV19 and TRBJ2-1, with D perhaps TRBD1 or TRBD2 (5 bases each). Trimming removed 8 bases from V and 13 bases from J, with 12 bases in between. CDR3 length: 10 amino acids. CDR1 is LNHDA and CDR2 is SQIVND in the germline V gene (reference sequence). The CDR3 bases are TGTGCCAGTGGGAGACAGCCACAGTTCTTC. Encoded protein: CASGRQPQFF.

The chain joins TRBV10-3 to TRBJ2-1; 9 positions match TRBD2. CDR3 length: 16 residues. The ends lost 0 bases at V and 8 bases at J; junction bases unmatched: 8. Germline CDR1 ENHRY, CDR2 SYGVKD. CDR3 sequence reads: CAISESASGTSHEQFF. The DNA for the CDR3 is TGTGCCATCAGTGAGTCAGCTAGCGGGACAAGCCATGAGCAGTTCTTC.